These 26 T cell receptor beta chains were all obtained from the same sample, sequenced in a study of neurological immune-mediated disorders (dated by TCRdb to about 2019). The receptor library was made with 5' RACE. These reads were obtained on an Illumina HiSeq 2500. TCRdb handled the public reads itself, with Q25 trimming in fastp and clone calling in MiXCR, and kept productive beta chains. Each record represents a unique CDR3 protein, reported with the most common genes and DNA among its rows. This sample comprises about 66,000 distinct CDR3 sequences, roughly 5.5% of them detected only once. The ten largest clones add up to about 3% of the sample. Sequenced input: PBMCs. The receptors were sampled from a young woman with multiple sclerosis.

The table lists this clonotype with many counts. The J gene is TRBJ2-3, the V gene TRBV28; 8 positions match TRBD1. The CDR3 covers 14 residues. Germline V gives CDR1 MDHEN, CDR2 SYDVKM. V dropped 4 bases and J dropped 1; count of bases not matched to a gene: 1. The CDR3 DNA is TGTGCCAGCAGTTCGACAGGGGGCACAGATACGCAGTATTTT. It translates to CASSSTGGTDTQYF.

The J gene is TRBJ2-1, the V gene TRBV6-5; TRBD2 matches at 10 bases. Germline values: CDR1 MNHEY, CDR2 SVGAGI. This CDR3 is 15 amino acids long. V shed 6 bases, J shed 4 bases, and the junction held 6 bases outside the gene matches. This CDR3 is CASSLSGGAYNEQFF. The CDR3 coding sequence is TGTGCCAGCAGCTTAAGCGGGGGGGCATACAATGAGCAGTTCTTC.

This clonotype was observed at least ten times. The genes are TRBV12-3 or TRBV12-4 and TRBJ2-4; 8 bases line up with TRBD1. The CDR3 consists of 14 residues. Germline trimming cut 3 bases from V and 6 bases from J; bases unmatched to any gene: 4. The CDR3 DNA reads TGTGCCAGCAGTTTTAACGACAGGGGAAACATTCAGTACTTC. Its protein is CASSFNDRGNIQYF.

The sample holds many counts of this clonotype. The CDR3 DNA reads as TGCAGTGCCACCCCGGGAGGGGGCGTTTACGAGCAGTACTTC. Translating gives CSATPGGGVYEQYF. This chain links TRBV20-1 with TRBJ2-7; a possible D gene is TRBD2 (8 bases). Germline V CDR1 and CDR2: DFQATT, SNEGSKA (reference sequence). Trimming shortened V by 6 bases and J by 4 bases, and 19 bases separated the two germline ends. The CDR3 spans 14 residues.

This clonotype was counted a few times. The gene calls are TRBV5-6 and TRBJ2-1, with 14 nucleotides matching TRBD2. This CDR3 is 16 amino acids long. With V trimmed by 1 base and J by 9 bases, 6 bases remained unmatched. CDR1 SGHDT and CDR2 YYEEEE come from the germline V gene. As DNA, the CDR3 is TGTGCCAGCAGCTTGCCGGGACTAGCGGGGGAAACTGAGCAGTTCTTC. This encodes CASSLPGLAGETEQFF. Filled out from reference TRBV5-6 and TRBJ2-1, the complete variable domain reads DAGVTQSPTHLIKTRGQQVTLRCSPKSGHDTVSWYQQALGQGPQFIFQYYEEEERQRGNFPDRFSGHQFPNYSSELNVNALLLGDSALYLCASSLPGLAGETEQFFGPGTRLTVL.

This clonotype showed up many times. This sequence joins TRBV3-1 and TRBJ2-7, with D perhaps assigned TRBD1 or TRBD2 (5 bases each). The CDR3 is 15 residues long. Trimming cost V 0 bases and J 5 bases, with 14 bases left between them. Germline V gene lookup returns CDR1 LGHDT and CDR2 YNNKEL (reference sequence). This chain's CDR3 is CASSQDRTGRNEQYF. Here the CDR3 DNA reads TGTGCCAGCAGCCAAGATCGGACGGGGCGGAACGAGCAGTACTTC.

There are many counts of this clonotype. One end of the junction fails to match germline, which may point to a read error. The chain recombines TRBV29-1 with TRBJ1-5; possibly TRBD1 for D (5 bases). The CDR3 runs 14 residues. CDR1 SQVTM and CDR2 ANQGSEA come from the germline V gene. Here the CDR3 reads CSVSGGIGDQPQNF. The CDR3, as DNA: TGCAGCGTTTCCGGGGGGATTGGGGATCAGCCCCAGAATTTT.

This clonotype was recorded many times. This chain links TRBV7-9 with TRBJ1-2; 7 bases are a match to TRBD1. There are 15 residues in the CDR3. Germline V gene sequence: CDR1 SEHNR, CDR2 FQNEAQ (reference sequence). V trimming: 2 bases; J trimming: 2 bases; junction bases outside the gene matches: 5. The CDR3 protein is CASSLNAGQNYGYTF. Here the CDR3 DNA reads TGTGCCAGCAGCTTAAATGCGGGACAGAACTATGGCTACACCTTC.

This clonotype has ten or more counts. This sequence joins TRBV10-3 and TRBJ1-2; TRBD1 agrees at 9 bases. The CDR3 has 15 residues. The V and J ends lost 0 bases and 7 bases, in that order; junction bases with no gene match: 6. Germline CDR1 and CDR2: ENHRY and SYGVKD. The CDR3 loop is CAISESTGQGFGYTF. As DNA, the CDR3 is TGTGCCATCAGTGAGTCTACAGGACAGGGGTTTGGCTACACCTTC.

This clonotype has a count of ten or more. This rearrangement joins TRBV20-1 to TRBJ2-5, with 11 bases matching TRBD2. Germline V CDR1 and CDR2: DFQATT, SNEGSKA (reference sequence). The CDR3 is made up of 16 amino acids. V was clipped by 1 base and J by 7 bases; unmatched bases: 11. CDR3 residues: CSARVLAGGNLGTQYF. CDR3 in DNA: TGCAGTGCTAGAGTGTTAGCGGGGGGGAACCTTGGGACCCAGTACTTC.

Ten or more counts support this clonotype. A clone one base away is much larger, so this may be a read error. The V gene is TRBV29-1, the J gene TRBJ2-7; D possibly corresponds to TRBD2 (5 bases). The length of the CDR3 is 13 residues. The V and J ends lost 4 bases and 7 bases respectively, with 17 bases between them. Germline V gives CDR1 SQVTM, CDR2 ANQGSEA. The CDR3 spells CSVARESPGEQYF. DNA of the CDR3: TGCAGCGTTGCTCGGGAAAGTCCTGGGGAGCAGTACTTC.

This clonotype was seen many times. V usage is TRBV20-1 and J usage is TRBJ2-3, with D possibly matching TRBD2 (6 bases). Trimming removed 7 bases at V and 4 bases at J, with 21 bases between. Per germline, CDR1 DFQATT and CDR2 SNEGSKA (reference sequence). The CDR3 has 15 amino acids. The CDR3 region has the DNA TGCAGTGTAATCTCAACCGGGACTGGAGCAGATACGCAGTATTTT. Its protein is CSVISTGTGADTQYF.

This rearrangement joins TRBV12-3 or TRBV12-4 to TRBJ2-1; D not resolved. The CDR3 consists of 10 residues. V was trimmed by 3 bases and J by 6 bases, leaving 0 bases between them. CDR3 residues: CASSFNEQFF. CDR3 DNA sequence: TGTGCCAGCAGTTTCAATGAGCAGTTCTTC.

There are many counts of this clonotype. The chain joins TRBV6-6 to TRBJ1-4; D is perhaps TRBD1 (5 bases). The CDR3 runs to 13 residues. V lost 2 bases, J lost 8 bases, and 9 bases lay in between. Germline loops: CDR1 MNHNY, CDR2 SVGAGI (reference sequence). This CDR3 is CASSYPAGEKLFF. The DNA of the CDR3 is TGTGCCAGCAGTTACCCGGCAGGGGAAAAACTGTTTTTT.

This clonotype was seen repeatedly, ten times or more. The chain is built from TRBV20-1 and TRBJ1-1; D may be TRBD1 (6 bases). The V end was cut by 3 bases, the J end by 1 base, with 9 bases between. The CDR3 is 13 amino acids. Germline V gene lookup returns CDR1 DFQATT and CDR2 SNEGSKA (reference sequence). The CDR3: CSARLGGNTEAFF. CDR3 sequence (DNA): TGCAGTGCTAGGTTAGGGGGGAACACTGAAGCTTTCTTT.

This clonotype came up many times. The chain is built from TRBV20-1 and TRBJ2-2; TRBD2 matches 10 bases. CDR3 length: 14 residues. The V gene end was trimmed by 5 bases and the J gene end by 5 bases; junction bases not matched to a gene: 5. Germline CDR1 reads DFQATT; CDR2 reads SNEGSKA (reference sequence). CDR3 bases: TGCAGTGCTCGGACTAGCGGAGGGACCGGGGAGCTGTTTTTT. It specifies CSARTSGGTGELFF.

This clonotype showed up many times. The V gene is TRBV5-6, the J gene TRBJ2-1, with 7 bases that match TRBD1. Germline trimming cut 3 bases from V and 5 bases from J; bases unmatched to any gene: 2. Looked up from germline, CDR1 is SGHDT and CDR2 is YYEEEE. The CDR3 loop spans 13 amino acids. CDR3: CASSWGQNNEQFF. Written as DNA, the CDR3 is TGTGCCAGCAGCTGGGGACAGAACAATGAGCAGTTCTTC.

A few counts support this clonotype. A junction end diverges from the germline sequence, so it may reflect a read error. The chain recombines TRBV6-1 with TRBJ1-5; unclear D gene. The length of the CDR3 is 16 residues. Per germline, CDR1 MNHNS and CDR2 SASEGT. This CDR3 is CASSVWLESGNQPQNF. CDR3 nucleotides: TGTGCCAGCAGTGTTTGGCTCGAATCGGGCAATCAGCCCCAGAATTTT.

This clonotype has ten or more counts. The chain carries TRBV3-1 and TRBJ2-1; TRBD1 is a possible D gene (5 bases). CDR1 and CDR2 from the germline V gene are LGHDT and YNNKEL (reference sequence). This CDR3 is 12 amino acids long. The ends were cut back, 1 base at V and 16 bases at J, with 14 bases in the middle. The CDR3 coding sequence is TGTGCCAGCAGCCAAGGGGGCGGAAGCTTCTTCTTC. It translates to CASSQGGGSFFF.

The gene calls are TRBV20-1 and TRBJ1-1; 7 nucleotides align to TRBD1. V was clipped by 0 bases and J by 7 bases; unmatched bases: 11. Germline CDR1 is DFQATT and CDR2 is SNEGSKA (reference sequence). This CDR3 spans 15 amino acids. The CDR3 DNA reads TGCAGTGCTAGAGATTCGGCGACAGGGTGGATTGAAGCTTTCTTT. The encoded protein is CSARDSATGWIEAFF.

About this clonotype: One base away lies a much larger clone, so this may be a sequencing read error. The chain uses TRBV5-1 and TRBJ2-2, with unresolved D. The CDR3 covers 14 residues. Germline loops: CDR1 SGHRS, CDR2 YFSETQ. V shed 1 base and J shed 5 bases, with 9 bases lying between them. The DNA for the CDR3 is TGCGCCAGCAGCTTGACAGAAACTACCGGGGAGCTGTTTTTT. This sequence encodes CASSLTETTGELFF.

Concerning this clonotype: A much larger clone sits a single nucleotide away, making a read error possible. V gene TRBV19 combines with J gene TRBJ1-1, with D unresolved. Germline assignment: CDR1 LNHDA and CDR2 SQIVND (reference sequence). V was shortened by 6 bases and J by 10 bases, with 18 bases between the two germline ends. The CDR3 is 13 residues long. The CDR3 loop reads CASRTGIMGGAFF. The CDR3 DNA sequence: TGTGCCAGTAGAACCGGGATCATGGGCGGAGCTTTCTTT. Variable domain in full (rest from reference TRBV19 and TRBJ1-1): DGGITQSPKYLFRKEGQNVTLSCEQNLNHDAMYWYRQDPGQGLRLIYYSQIVNDFQKGDIAEGYSVSREKKESFPLTVTSAQKNPTAFYLCASRTGIMGGAFFGQGTRLTVV.

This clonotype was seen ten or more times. The DNA for the CDR3 is TGTGCCAGCAGCATAGGATTTAGCAGGAATCAGCCCCAGCATTTT. Translation: CASSIGFSRNQPQHF. The rearrangement uses TRBV5-5 and TRBJ1-5, with D unresolved. Deletions cut 4 bases from V and 4 bases from J, with 15 bases between. The CDR3 spans 15 residues. Germline V lookup: CDR1 SGHKS, CDR2 YYEKEE (reference sequence).

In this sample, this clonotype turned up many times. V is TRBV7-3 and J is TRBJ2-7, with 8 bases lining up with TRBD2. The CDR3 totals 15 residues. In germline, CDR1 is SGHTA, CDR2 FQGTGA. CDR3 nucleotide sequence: TGTCCACTGCGGGATGTCGCGGGGGGAACCTACGAGCAGTACTTC. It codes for CPLRDVAGGTYEQYF.

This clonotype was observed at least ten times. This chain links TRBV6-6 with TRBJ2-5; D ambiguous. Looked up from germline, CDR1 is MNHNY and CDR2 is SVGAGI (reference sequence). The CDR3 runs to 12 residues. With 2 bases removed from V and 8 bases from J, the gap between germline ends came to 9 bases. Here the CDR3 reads CASSYQTVTQYF. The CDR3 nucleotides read TGTGCCAGCAGTTACCAAACGGTAACCCAGTACTTC.

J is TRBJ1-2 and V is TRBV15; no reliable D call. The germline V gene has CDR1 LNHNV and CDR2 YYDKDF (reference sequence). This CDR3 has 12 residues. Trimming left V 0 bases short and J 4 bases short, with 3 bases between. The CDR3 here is CATSRDSYGYTF. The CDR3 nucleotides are TGTGCCACCAGCAGAGACTCCTATGGCTACACCTTC.